This note documents a single T cell receptor (beta chain) sequence. What it recognizes is unknown. This may arise from a read error, as a much more abundant clone is one base away. CDR1 is MNHNY and CDR2 is SVGAGI in the germline V gene (reference sequence). The CDR3 contains 14 residues. The library came from three nested PCR rounds adapted from ARM-PCR protocols. MiXCR, applied by TCRdb to the multiplex PCR reads, yields one record per CDR3 protein. The sample lists tens of thousands of distinct CDR3 sequences; around two thirds were seen once. RNA was extracted from bulk tissue without any cell sorting. More than 3 cm separated this lung sample from the edge of the tumor. This entry comes from a study of tumor and adjacent non-tumor tissue in lung cancer. Overall study results and limits: Normal lung showed higher cumulative top 100 clone frequency than tumor.

The chain links TRBV6-6 to TRBJ1-6; 7 bases align to TRBD1. Sample: distant non-tumor lung tissue. This clonotype originated in a woman in her forties or fifties with non-small cell lung cancer. The DNA of the CDR3 is TGTGCCAGCAGGCTGGGACAGCAGAATTCACCCATCCACTTT. Its translation: CASRLGQQNSPIHF.